Described below is a single TCR beta chain sequence and its context. This sample was taken from a study of shared T cell receptors in the human thymus. This table comes from immunoSEQ multiplex PCR, and its TCRdb copy is limited to in-frame clones, with some not included. The sample has more than 300,000 clones; roughly 94% are singletons. This sequence originates from a human donor. Sequenced input: thymocytes.

The CDR3 loop is CASSRTTGLSTGELFF. The CDR3 DNA follows: TGTGCCAGCAGCCGTACCACAGGGTTGAGCACCGGGGAGCTGTTTTTT. The V and J genes are TRBV11-3 and TRBJ2-2; a possible D gene is TRBD1 (6 bases). The V gene's germline CDR1 is SGHNT and CDR2 YENEEA. This CDR3 has 16 residues. Trimming stripped 5 bases from V and 4 bases from J, with 17 bases between.